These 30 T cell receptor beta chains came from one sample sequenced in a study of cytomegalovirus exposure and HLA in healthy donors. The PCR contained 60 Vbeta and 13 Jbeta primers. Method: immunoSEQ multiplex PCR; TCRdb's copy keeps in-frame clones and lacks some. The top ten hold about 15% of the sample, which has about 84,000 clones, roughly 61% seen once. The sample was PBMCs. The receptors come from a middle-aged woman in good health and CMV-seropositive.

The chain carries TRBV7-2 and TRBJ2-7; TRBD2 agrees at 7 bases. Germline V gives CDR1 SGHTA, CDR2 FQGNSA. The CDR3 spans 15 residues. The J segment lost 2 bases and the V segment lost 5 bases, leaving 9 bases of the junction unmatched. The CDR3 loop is CASSDAPGGPYEQYF. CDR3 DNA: TGTGCCAGCAGCGACGCCCCGGGGGGACCCTACGAGCAGTACTTC.

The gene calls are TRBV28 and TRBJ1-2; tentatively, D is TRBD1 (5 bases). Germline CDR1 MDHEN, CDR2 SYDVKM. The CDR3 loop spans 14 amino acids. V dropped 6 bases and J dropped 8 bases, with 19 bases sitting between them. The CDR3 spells CASSRDGRGYGYTF. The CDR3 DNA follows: TGTGCCAGCAGCAGGGACGGTCGGGGGTACGGCTACACCTTC.

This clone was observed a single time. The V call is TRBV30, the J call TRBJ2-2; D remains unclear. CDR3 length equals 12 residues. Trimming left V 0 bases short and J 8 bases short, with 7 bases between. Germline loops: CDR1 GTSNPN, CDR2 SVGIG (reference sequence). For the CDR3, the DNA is TGTGCCTGGAGTGTCCGGGTGGGGGAGCTGTTTTTT. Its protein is CAWSVRVGELFF.

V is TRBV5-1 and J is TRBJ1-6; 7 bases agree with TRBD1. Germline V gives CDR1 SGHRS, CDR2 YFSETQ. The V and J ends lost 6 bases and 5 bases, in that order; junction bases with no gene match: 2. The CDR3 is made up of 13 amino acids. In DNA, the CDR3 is TGCGCCAGCACCGACAGGGATAATTCACCCCTCCACTTT. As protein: CASTDRDNSPLHF.

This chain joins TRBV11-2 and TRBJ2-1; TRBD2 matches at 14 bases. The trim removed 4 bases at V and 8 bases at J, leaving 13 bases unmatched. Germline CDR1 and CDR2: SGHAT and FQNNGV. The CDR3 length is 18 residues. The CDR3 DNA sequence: TGTGCCAGCAGCTCCCCGACTAGCGGGAGGGCATTCAGGGATGAGCAGTTCTTC. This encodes CASSSPTSGRAFRDEQFF. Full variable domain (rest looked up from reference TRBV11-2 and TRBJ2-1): EAGVAQSPRYKIIEKRQSVAFWCNPISGHATLYWYQQILGQGPKLLIQFQNNGVVDDSQLPKDRFSAERLKGVDSTLKIQPAKLEDSAVYLCASSSPTSGRAFRDEQFFGPGTRLTVL.

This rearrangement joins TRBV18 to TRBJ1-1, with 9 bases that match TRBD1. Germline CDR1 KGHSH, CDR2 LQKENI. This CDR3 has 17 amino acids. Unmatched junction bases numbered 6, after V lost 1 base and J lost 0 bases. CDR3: CASSPQYRGQMNTEAFF. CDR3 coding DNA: TGTGCCAGCTCACCACAATACAGGGGGCAAATGAACACTGAAGCTTTCTTT. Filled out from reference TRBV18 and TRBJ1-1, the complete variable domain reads NAGVMQNPRHLVRRRGQEARLRCSPMKGHSHVYWYRQLPEEGLKFMVYLQKENIIDESGMPKERFSAEFPKEGPSILRIQQVVRGDSAAYFCASSPQYRGQMNTEAFFGQGTRLTVV.

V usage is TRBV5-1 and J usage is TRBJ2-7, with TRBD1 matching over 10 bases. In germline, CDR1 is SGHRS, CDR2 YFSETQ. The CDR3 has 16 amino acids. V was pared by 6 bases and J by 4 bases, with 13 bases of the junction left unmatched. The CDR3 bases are TGCGCCAGCATCCTCTCTCCAGACAGGGGGCTTTACGAGCAGTACTTC. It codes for CASILSPDRGLYEQYF.

The CDR3 DNA is TGTGCCAGCAGCTCGGCCCCAATAGTAAGTAGCGGGAGTTCCTACGAGCAGTACTTC. This sequence encodes CASSSAPIVSSGSSYEQYF. V is TRBV5-6 and J is TRBJ2-7; 9 bases line up with TRBD2. This CDR3 spans 19 amino acids. Trimming removed 3 bases from V and 1 base from J; junction bases left unmatched: 17. Germline assignment: CDR1 SGHDT and CDR2 YYEEEE. Drawing the rest from reference TRBV5-6 and TRBJ2-7, the complete variable domain is DAGVTQSPTHLIKTRGQQVTLRCSPKSGHDTVSWYQQALGQGPQFIFQYYEEEERQRGNFPDRFSGHQFPNYSSELNVNALLLGDSALYLCASSSAPIVSSGSSYEQYFGPGTRLTVT.

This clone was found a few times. DNA for the CDR3: TGTGCCAGCAGCTGGCGACAGGGAAAGACTGAAGCTTTCTTT. This translates into CASSWRQGKTEAFF. This rearrangement joins TRBV13 to TRBJ1-1; 7 bases fit TRBD1. V was clipped by 4 bases and J by 5 bases; unmatched bases: 7. This CDR3 has 14 amino acids. Germline assignment: CDR1 PRHDT and CDR2 FYEKMQ (reference sequence). Combining the CDR3 with reference TRBV13 and TRBJ1-1 gives the whole variable domain AAGVIQSPRHLIKEKRETATLKCYPIPRHDTVYWYQQGPGQDPQFLISFYEKMQSDKGSIPDRFSAQQFSDYHSELNMSSLELGDSALYFCASSWRQGKTEAFFGQGTRLTVV.

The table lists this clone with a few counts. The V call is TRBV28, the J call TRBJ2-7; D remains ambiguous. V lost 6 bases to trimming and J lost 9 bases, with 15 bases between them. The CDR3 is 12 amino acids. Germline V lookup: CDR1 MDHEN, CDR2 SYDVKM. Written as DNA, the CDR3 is TGTGCCAGCAGCCTGGAGTCTGTGGGGCAGTACTTC. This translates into CASSLESVGQYF.

The CDR3 DNA is TGCAGCGTTGCACCCCCGGACAGTTGGGATACGCAGTATTTT. Translated, it gives CSVAPPDSWDTQYF. This rearrangement joins TRBV29-1 to TRBJ2-3; possible D gene TRBD1, 6 bases. The length of the CDR3 is 14 residues. Trimming removed 4 bases at V and 6 bases at J, with 17 bases between. Germline V lookup: CDR1 SQVTM, CDR2 ANQGSEA.

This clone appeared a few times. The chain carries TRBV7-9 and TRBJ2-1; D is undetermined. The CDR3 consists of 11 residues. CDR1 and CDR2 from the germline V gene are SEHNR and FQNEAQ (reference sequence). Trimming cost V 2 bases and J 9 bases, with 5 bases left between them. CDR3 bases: TGTGCCAGCAGCTTATCCGGTGAGCAGTTCTTC. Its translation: CASSLSGEQFF.

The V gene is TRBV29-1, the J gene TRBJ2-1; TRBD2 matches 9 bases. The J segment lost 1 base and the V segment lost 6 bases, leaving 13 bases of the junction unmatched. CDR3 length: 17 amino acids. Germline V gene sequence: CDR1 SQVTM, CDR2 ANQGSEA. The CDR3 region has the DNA TGCAGCGTCGAACCTAGCGGGAAGGTCGCTTCCTACAATGAGCAGTTCTTC. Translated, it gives CSVEPSGKVASYNEQFF.

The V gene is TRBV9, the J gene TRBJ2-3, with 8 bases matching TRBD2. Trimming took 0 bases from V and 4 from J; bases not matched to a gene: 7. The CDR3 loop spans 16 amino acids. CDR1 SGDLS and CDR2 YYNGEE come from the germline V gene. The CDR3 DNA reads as TGTGCCAGCAGCGTAGGGGGGACTAGGGGCCCAGATACGCAGTATTTT. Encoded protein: CASSVGGTRGPDTQYF.

The CDR3 region has the DNA TGCGCCAGCATCCGAACAGGGTCGGGCACAGATACGCAGTATTTT. Translating gives CASIRTGSGTDTQYF. The chain joins TRBV5-1 to TRBJ2-3, with D maybe TRBD1 (6 bases). CDR1 SGHRS and CDR2 YFSETQ come from the germline V gene. Trimming took off 6 bases at V and 1 base at J, with 15 bases between the two ends. The CDR3 runs 15 residues.

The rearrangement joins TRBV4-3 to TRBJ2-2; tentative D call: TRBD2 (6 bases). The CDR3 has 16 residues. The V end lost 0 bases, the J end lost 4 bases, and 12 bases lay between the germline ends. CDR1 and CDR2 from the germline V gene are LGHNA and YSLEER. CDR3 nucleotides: TGCGCCAGCAGCCAAGATCTCGGGGGAGGCACCGGGGAGCTGTTTTTT. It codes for CASSQDLGGGTGELFF.

CDR3 sequence (DNA): TGTGCCAGCAGCGAACCAACCGGGACAGGCGCGTATGAAGCTTTCTTT. Translating it yields CASSEPTGTGAYEAFF. The chain combines TRBV21-1 with TRBJ1-1; TRBD1 reflects the table's D call only, with no check against the DNA. TRBV21-1 is given as a pseudogene. The CDR3 sequence is 16 residues long.

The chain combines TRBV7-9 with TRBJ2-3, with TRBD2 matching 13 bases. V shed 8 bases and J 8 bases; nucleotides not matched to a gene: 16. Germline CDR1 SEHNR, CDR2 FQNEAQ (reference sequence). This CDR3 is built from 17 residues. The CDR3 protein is CASAPKGLAGRLATQYF. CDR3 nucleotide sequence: TGTGCCAGCGCCCCAAAGGGACTAGCGGGAAGATTGGCTACGCAGTATTTT.

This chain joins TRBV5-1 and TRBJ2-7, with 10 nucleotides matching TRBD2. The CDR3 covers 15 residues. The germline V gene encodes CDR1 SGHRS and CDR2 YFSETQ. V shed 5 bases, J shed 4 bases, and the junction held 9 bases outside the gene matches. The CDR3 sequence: CASRLAGDPTYEQYF. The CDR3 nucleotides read TGCGCCAGCAGGCTAGCGGGAGACCCAACATACGAGCAGTACTTC.

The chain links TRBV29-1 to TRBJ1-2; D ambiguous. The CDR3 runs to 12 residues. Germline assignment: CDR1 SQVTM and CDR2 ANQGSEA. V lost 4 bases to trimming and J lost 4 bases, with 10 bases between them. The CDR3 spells CSVGSTVYGYTF. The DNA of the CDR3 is TGCAGCGTTGGATCTACGGTCTATGGCTACACCTTC.

The CDR3 loop reads CASSEFNQPQHF. The CDR3 nucleotides read TGTGCCAGCAGCGAGTTTAATCAGCCCCAGCATTTT. The chain couples TRBV2 to TRBJ1-5; D is uncertain. CDR3 length equals 12 residues. V lost 6 bases, J lost 4 bases, and 7 bases lay in between. Germline V gene sequence: CDR1 SNHLY, CDR2 FYNNEI.

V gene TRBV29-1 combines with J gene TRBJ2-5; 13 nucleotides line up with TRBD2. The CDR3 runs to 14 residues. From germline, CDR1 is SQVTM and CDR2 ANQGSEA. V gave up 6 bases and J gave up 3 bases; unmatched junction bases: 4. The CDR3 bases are TGCAGCGTCGGGGGACTAGCGGGAAAAGAGACCCAGTACTTC. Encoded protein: CSVGGLAGKETQYF.

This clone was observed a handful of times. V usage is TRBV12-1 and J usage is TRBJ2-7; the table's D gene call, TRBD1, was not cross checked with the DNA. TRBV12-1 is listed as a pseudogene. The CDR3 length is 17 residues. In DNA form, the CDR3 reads TGTGCCAGCAGCTTTCTCCCCAGACAGGACGACTCCTACGAGCAGTACTTC. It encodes CASSFLPRQDDSYEQYF.

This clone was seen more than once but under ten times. The CDR3 loop is CASKATFFTNYGYTF. CDR3 DNA sequence: TGTGCCAGCAAGGCGACATTCTTTACGAACTATGGCTACACCTTC. The chain carries TRBV2 and TRBJ1-2; D gene ambiguous. The CDR3 totals 15 residues. V gave up 7 bases and J gave up 2 bases, with 17 bases separating them. CDR1 and CDR2 (germline): SNHLY, FYNNEI.

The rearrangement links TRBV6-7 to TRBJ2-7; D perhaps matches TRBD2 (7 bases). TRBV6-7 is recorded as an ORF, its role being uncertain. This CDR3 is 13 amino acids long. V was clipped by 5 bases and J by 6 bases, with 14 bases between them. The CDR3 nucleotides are TGTGCCAGCAGTGACGGGGGGCCGATCGAGCAGTACTTC. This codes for CASSDGGPIEQYF.

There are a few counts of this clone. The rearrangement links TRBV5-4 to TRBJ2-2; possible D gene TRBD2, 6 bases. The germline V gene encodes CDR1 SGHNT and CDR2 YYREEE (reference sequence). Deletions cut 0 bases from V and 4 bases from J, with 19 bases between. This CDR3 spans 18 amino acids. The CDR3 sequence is CASSLGGSRGRSTGELFF. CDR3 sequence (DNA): TGTGCCAGCAGCTTGGGGGGTTCGCGGGGTCGTAGCACCGGGGAGCTGTTTTTT.

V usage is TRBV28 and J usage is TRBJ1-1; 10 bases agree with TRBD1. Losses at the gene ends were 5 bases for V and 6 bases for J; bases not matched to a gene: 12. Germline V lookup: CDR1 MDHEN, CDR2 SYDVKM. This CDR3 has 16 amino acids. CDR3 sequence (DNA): TGTGCCAGCAGTCCCACCGTCGGACAGGGGGTACCTGAAGCTTTCTTT. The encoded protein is CASSPTVGQGVPEAFF.

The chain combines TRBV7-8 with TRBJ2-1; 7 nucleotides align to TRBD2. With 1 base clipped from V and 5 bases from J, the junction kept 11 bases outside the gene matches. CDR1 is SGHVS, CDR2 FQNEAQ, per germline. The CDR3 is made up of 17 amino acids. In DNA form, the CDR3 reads TGTGCCAGCAGCTTAGGGCTCGGGCGGGAGAGGAACAATGAGCAGTTCTTC. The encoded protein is CASSLGLGRERNNEQFF.

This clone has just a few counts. As DNA, the CDR3 is TGCAGCGTTGCCCTTACTAGCGGAGGGCCGGGGGATACGCAGTATTTT. Translation: CSVALTSGGPGDTQYF. V usage is TRBV29-1 and J usage is TRBJ2-3, with TRBD2 matching 8 bases. CDR3 length equals 16 residues. The V gene end was trimmed by 4 bases and the J gene end by 6 bases; junction bases not matched to a gene: 15. The germline V gene has CDR1 SQVTM and CDR2 ANQGSEA.

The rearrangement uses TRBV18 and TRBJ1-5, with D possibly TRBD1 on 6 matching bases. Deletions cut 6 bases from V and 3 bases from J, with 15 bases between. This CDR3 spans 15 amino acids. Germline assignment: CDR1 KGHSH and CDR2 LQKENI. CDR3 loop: CASSKGGVNNQPQHF. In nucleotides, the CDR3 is TGTGCCAGCTCTAAGGGGGGGGTCAACAATCAGCCCCAGCATTTT.